This T cell receptor (beta chain) was identified during a study of T-cell memory formation after mild COVID-19. 5'RACE primed at constant segments yielded TCR alpha and TCR beta cDNA libraries bearing sample barcodes and UMIs. TCRdb re-analysed the 5' RACE reads in MiXCR, keeping a single row per CDR3 protein. This repertoire shows approximately 250,000 distinct CDR3 sequences, approximately 15% found once; its top ten account for more than 2%. Germline values: CDR1 SGHRS, CDR2 YFSETQ. The CDR3 contains 15 residues. V trimming: 4 bases; J trimming: 8 bases; junction bases outside the gene matches: 11. Study findings and constraints: Certain responding clones were present in pre-infection memory, suggesting participation of cross-reactive memory.

This clonotype has only a few counts. Its matching antigen is unknown. The sequencing sample was made of PBMCs or a T cell subset sorted from them (not recorded which). This receptor was obtained from an adult woman who had mild COVID-19 (a few samples of this study predate the infection). Cell type and time point are not known. The chain employs TRBV5-1 and TRBJ2-1; 8 bases are a match to TRBD2. The CDR3 sequence is CASSVGLAVGHEQFF. CDR3 DNA: TGCGCCAGCAGCGTCGGACTAGCAGTTGGGCATGAGCAGTTCTTC.